Each of the 24 T cell receptor beta chains below was sequenced from the same sample in a study of T cells in Graves' hyperthyroidism and ophthalmopathy. The investigators amplified TCR beta CDR3 regions from RNA transcripts. First-round RT-PCR of the TCR CDR3 relied on the HTBI primer set. TCRdb re-called the multiplex PCR reads through MiXCR, storing one row per CDR3 protein. Of about 420,000 distinct CDR3 sequences in the sample, approximately 14% are singletons; the top ten hold approximately 5.3%. Sequencing was performed on blood. The origin of the receptors is a woman younger than 35 with Graves' hyperthyroidism.

This clonotype was seen only a few times. This chain connects TRBV7-3 to TRBJ2-1, with 14 nucleotides matching TRBD2. From germline, CDR1 is SGHTA and CDR2 FQGTGA. CDR3 length equals 15 residues. With V trimmed by 4 bases and J by 8 bases, 4 bases remained unmatched. The CDR3 DNA follows: TGTGCCAGCAGCTCAGAGGGACTAGCGGGAGATGAGCAGTTCTTC. This gives the protein CASSSEGLAGDEQFF.

This clonotype has a count of ten or more. The genes are TRBV28 and TRBJ1-6; D ambiguous. Germline V CDR1 and CDR2: MDHEN, SYDVKM. The CDR3 extends over 19 amino acids. Trimming removed 5 bases at V and 0 bases at J, with 20 bases between. The CDR3 DNA reads TGTGCCAGCAGTCCGACCTCTAAGAGGAATAGCTCCTATAATTCACCCCTCCACTTT. This sequence encodes CASSPTSKRNSSYNSPLHF.

This clonotype showed up just a few times. The chain uses TRBV20-1 and TRBJ1-2, with a tentative D call TRBD1 (6 bases). The CDR3 is 11 amino acids. Germline CDR1 is DFQATT and CDR2 is SNEGSKA (reference sequence). Trimming pared 8 bases from V and 6 bases from J, leaving 13 bases between. CDR3 nucleotides: TGCAGTACCACAGGGAAAGATGGCTACACCTTC. It specifies CSTTGKDGYTF.

Ten or more counts support this clonotype. The chain uses TRBV19 and TRBJ2-7; TRBD1 might be the D (6 bases). Trimming took off 3 bases at V and 2 bases at J, with 14 bases between the two ends. The V gene's germline CDR1 is LNHDA and CDR2 SQIVND (reference sequence). This CDR3 is built from 15 residues. Written as DNA, the CDR3 is TGTGCCAGTAGTATTCGAGGACAGCAAGCCTACGAGCAGTACTTC. This sequence encodes CASSIRGQQAYEQYF.

This clonotype was seen many times. The chain employs TRBV5-1 and TRBJ1-2, with 8 positions matching TRBD1. The CDR3 consists of 15 residues. J was trimmed by 8 bases and V by 4 bases; bases with no gene match: 13. Germline CDR1 is SGHRS and CDR2 is YFSETQ. CDR3 sequence reads: CASSPGQATSTGYTF. CDR3 bases: TGCGCCAGCAGCCCGGGACAGGCAACATCGACGGGCTACACCTTC.

This clonotype was observed a single time. It may be a read error: a sequence one base away is much more abundant. The V call is TRBV15, the J call TRBJ1-5; no clear D. The CDR3 loop spans 13 amino acids. In germline, CDR1 is LNHNV, CDR2 YYDKDF (reference sequence). The CDR3 reads CAISSSRHQPQHF. Written as DNA, the CDR3 is TGTGCCATCAGCTCCTCCCGGCATCAGCCCCAGCATTTT.

This clonotype occurred many times. The genes are TRBV9 and TRBJ2-5; 8 nucleotides match TRBD2. The V segment lost 3 bases and the J segment 5 bases; nucleotides outside the gene matches: 6. CDR1 is SGDLS and CDR2 is YYNGEE in the germline V gene. This CDR3 is built from 14 residues. CDR3 sequence: CASSAYGRAETQYF. For the CDR3, the DNA is TGTGCCAGCAGCGCCTACGGGAGGGCGGAGACCCAGTACTTC.

This clonotype was counted at least ten times. This chain links TRBV20-1 with TRBJ2-1; TRBD2 aligns across 13 bases. V trimming: 3 bases; J trimming: 7 bases; junction bases outside the gene matches: 6. The CDR3 length is 15 residues. Looked up from germline, CDR1 is DFQATT and CDR2 is SNEGSKA (reference sequence). CDR3 sequence (DNA): TGCAGTGCTAGTTCTACTAGCGGGAGGGGAAATGAGCAGTTCTTC. It encodes CSASSTSGRGNEQFF.

This clonotype occurred once. Here the CDR3 DNA reads TGTGCCACCAGTGATCGGGCAGGGGGAGTTTTGAATGAGCAGTACTTC. This gives the protein CATSDRAGGVLNEQYF. V gene TRBV24-1 combines with J gene TRBJ2-1; TRBD1 aligns across 7 bases. The J call may be wrong; the DNA end is better matched by TRBJ2-7. The CDR3 runs to 16 residues. The V gene's germline CDR1 is KGHDR and CDR2 SFDVKD.

This clonotype was seen a handful of times. The chain employs TRBV5-1 and TRBJ2-3; 10 bases line up with TRBD1. The V segment lost 2 bases and the J segment 1 base; nucleotides outside the gene matches: 10. The CDR3 totals 18 residues. Germline V lookup: CDR1 SGHRS, CDR2 YFSETQ. CDR3 in amino acids: CASSFGTGAAGRTDTQYF. The CDR3 bases are TGCGCCAGCAGCTTCGGGACAGGGGCCGCTGGACGCACAGATACGCAGTATTTT.

This clonotype was detected ten times or more. The junction differs from germline at one of its ends, possibly a read error. The J gene is TRBJ2-1, the V gene TRBV3-1; 8 nucleotides line up with TRBD2. Germline CDR1 and CDR2: LGHDT and YNNKEL (reference sequence). CDR3 length: 13 residues. CDR3 in amino acids: CASRSGGHNEQFF. In DNA, the CDR3 is TGTGCCAGCAGGAGCGGGGGCCACAATGAGCAATTCTTC.

In its sample, this clonotype was seen many times. The chain recombines TRBV28 with TRBJ2-1; TRBD2 aligns across 9 bases. Per the germline V gene, CDR1 is MDHEN and CDR2 is SYDVKM. Germline trimming cut 5 bases from V and 5 bases from J; bases unmatched to any gene: 7. The CDR3 is 15 amino acids. The CDR3 spells CASSPPSGDHNEQFF. The DNA for the CDR3 is TGTGCCAGCAGTCCTCCTAGCGGGGATCACAATGAGCAGTTCTTC.

This clonotype has more than one count but fewer than ten. The genes are TRBV6-4 and TRBJ2-3; D is unclear. The CDR3 extends over 13 amino acids. The V and J ends lost 1 base and 6 bases respectively, with 8 bases between them. Germline values: CDR1 MRHNA, CDR2 SNTAGT. The CDR3: CASSDFPRDTQYF. The CDR3 region has the DNA TGTGCCAGCAGTGACTTTCCGAGGGATACGCAGTATTTT.

The rearrangement uses TRBV28 and TRBJ2-5; 13 bases map to TRBD2. Trimming removed 6 bases from V and 1 base from J; junction bases left unmatched: 5. Germline loops: CDR1 MDHEN, CDR2 SYDVKM. The CDR3 runs 16 residues. The CDR3 DNA reads TGTGCCAGCAGATACAGGACTAGCGGGGGCCAAGAGACCCAGTACTTC. This encodes CASRYRTSGGQETQYF.

This clonotype was detected ten times or more. The chain combines TRBV3-1 with TRBJ1-2; D remains unclear. Germline V gives CDR1 LGHDT, CDR2 YNNKEL (reference sequence). Deletions cut 0 bases from V and 4 bases from J, with 12 bases between. The CDR3 consists of 15 residues. DNA of the CDR3: TGTGCCAGCAGCCAAGATGTTGCGGGAACCTATGGCTACACCTTC. Its translation is CASSQDVAGTYGYTF. The whole variable domain, filled in from reference TRBV3-1 and TRBJ1-2, reads DTAVSQTPKYLVTQMGNDKSIKCEQNLGHDTMYWYKQDSKKFLKIMFSYNNKELIINETVPNRFSPKSPDKAHLNLHINSLELGDSAVYFCASSQDVAGTYGYTFGSGTRLTVV.

This clonotype was seen many times. J is TRBJ1-2 and V is TRBV18; 12 bases are a match to TRBD1. Germline CDR1 KGHSH, CDR2 LQKENI. CDR3 size: 15 residues. V lost 2 bases, J lost 9 bases, and 7 bases stayed unmatched. CDR3 in amino acids: CASSPNSGTGGSYTF. CDR3 coding DNA: TGTGCCAGCTCACCAAATTCCGGGACAGGGGGCAGCTACACCTTC.

The CDR3 DNA reads TGCAGCATAAGACCACAACAAGAGACCCAGTACTTC. It is translated as CSIRPQQETQYF. The chain employs TRBV29-1 and TRBJ2-5; D gene uncertain. Germline V lookup: CDR1 SQVTM, CDR2 ANQGSEA. The V gene lost 8 bases and the J gene lost 2 bases, with 12 bases spanning the gap. The CDR3 extends over 12 amino acids.

This clonotype was found many times. The rearrangement links TRBV20-1 to TRBJ2-1; D may be TRBD2 (6 bases). The CDR3 is 15 residues long. V was shortened by 3 bases and J by 6 bases, with 18 bases between the two germline ends. Germline V lookup: CDR1 DFQATT, CDR2 SNEGSKA (reference sequence). CDR3 amino acids: CSARSRRLASNEQFF. The CDR3 DNA is TGCAGTGCTAGGAGCAGGCGGCTAGCGAGCAATGAGCAGTTCTTC.

V gene TRBV9 combines with J gene TRBJ2-7, with TRBD2 identical over 11 bases. The length of the CDR3 is 16 residues. V was pared by 0 bases and J by 1 base, with 3 bases of the junction left unmatched. Germline loops: CDR1 SGDLS, CDR2 YYNGEE. CDR3 bases: TGTGCCAGCAGCGTAGTCCCTAGCGGGAGGTCCTACGAGCAGTACTTC. Residues: CASSVVPSGRSYEQYF.

V usage is TRBV9 and J usage is TRBJ2-1; D call uncertain. The CDR3 has 15 amino acids. In germline, CDR1 is SGDLS, CDR2 YYNGEE. Trimming took off 0 bases at V and 6 bases at J, with 13 bases between the two ends. The CDR3 sequence is CASSVEGLKGNEQFF. CDR3 bases: TGTGCCAGCAGCGTAGAAGGCCTCAAGGGCAATGAGCAGTTCTTC.

To note about this clonotype: A read error may be the cause here, since a much bigger clone is one base away. The V and J genes are TRBV10-3 and TRBJ2-3, with D possibly TRBD1 on 6 matching bases. Germline V gives CDR1 ENHRY, CDR2 SYGVKD. Between the trimmed V and J ends, which lost 5 bases and 4 bases, there was a span of 19 bases. This CDR3 contains 16 residues. CDR3 region: CAISLNAGVIPDTQYF. The CDR3 DNA follows: TGTGCCATCAGTTTAAACGCAGGGGTGATCCCAGATACGCAGTATTTT.

This clonotype was recorded at least ten times. The V and J genes are TRBV12-3 or TRBV12-4 and TRBJ1-1; D not certain. Trimming stripped 4 bases from V and 0 bases from J, with 9 bases between. The CDR3 is made up of 14 amino acids. The CDR3 region is CASSSERVNTEAFF. The CDR3 region has the DNA TGTGCCAGCAGTTCCGAACGGGTGAACACTGAAGCTTTCTTT.

The chain employs TRBV20-1 and TRBJ2-5; possible D gene TRBD1, 9 bases. This CDR3 spans 15 amino acids. Between the trimmed V and J ends, which lost 0 bases and 8 bases, there was a span of 19 bases. Germline CDR1 reads DFQATT; CDR2 reads SNEGSKA (reference sequence). CDR3 nucleotide sequence: TGCAGTGCTAGAGAGGGGACAGGGCGGGGGGTTACCCAGTACTTC. Protein: CSAREGTGRGVTQYF.

This clonotype was counted many times. This chain connects TRBV10-3 to TRBJ2-1; possibly TRBD2 for D (5 bases). CDR1 and CDR2 from the germline V gene are ENHRY and SYGVKD. The CDR3 is 16 residues long. V was trimmed by 3 bases and J by 1 base, leaving 13 bases between them. CDR3 residues: CAISEPTILSYNEQFF. CDR3 DNA sequence: TGTGCCATCAGTGAACCGACTATTTTATCCTACAATGAGCAGTTCTTC.